This is a list of T cell receptor beta chains from one sample in a study of blood T cell repertoires in COVID-19. The assay was immunoSEQ multiplex PCR, and TCRdb's table has in-frame clones only and misses some. The sample has some 300,000 clones, 70% to 90% seen once. The sequenced sample was peripheral blood. These receptors were taken from a woman in her 50s with COVID-19, enrolled during active disease. CDR3s include the opening cysteine and the closing phenylalanine or tryptophan. D genes are given only for firm matches. Size tells how often a clone was seen (once, few, many) or the class of an expanded clone, and some rows leave it out.

D	V	J	size	CDR3	DNA
TRBD1	TRBV7-6	TRBJ2-3	.	CASSLQGDTQYF	TGTGCCAGCAGCTTACAGGGGGACACGCAGTATTTT
.	TRBV7-2	TRBJ1-1	.	CASSLNQGSTEAFF	TGTGCCAGCAGCTTAAACCAGGGTAGCACTGAAGCTTTCTTT
TRBD1	TRBV9	TRBJ2-2	.	CASSVENRGAGELFF	TGTGCCAGCAGCGTAGAAAACAGGGGCGCCGGGGAGCTGTTTTTT
.	TRBV7-2	TRBJ2-1	.	CASSLVWANEQFF	TGTGCCAGCAGCTTAGTCTGGGCCAATGAGCAGTTCTTC
TRBD1	TRBV19	TRBJ1-4	.	CASSVQGPGEKLFF	TGTGCCAGTAGTGTACAGGGGCCTGGTGAAAAACTGTTTTTT
.	TRBV7-9	TRBJ2-7	.	CASNRGALEEQYF	TGTGCCAGCAACCGGGGAGCGCTGGAGGAGCAGTACTTC
TRBD2	TRBV7-8	TRBJ2-1	.	CASRAWGLAGKVGSYNEQFF	TGTGCCAGCAGGGCTTGGGGACTAGCGGGGAAGGTGGGCTCCTACAATGAGCAGTTCTTC
.	TRBV5-1	TRBJ1-3	few	CASRHLAESSGNTIYF	TGCGCCAGCAGGCATCTCGCGGAGAGCTCTGGAAACACCATATATTTT
.	TRBV30	TRBJ2-3	.	CAWSTQMATQYF	TGTGCCTGGAGTACCCAAATGGCTACGCAGTATTTT
TRBD2	TRBV27	TRBJ2-2	once	CASSFRTSGTLNTGELFF	TGTGCCAGCAGTTTTAGGACTAGCGGTACATTGAACACCGGGGAGCTGTTTTTT
TRBD1	TRBV30	TRBJ2-7	.	CAWSPDRGRSEQYF	TGTGCCTGGAGTCCGGACAGGGGGCGTTCCGAGCAGTACTTC
.	TRBV20-1	TRBJ2-1	.	CSAPTHNEQFF	TGCAGTGCTCCTACCCACAATGAGCAGTTCTTC
.	TRBV24-1	TRBJ2-1	once	CATSSRDSLSSYNEQFF	TGTGCCACCAGTAGCCGGGACTCGTTGAGCTCCTACAATGAGCAGTTCTTC
.	TRBV11-2	TRBJ2-5	.	CASSLEGKKGETQYF	TGTGCCAGCAGCTTAGAGGGCAAAAAGGGGGAGACCCAGTACTTC
.	TRBV7-2	TRBJ2-5	.	CASSLAGGGETQYF	TGTGCCAGCAGCTTAGCGGGGGGAGGAGAGACCCAGTACTTC
TRBD2	TRBV2	TRBJ2-4	.	CASSEAPGGPKNIQYF	TGTGCCAGCAGTGAAGCCCCGGGGGGGCCCAAAAACATTCAGTACTTC
TRBD1	TRBV29-1	TRBJ1-1	.	CSVDQGASEAFF	TGCAGCGTTGATCAGGGGGCCTCTGAAGCTTTCTTT
TRBD1	TRBV30	TRBJ1-5	.	CAWSVRRGTGRNQPQHF	TGTGCCTGGAGTGTACGTAGGGGGACAGGGAGAAATCAGCCCCAGCATTTT
.	TRBV3-1/TRBV3-2	TRBJ1-1	.	CASRKHNTEAFF	TGTGCCAGCAGAAAACACAACACTGAAGCTTTCTTT
TRBD1	TRBV27	TRBJ2-1	.	CASSPRTGWNEQFF	TGTGCCAGCAGTCCCAGGACAGGGTGGAATGAGCAGTTCTTC
.	TRBV6-6	TRBJ2-7	.	CASSYGQFKSYEQYF	TGTGCCAGCAGTTATGGACAGTTTAAATCCTACGAGCAGTACTTC
.	TRBV18	TRBJ1-4	.	CASSPYPRGATNEKLFF	TGTGCCAGCTCACCTTACCCTCGGGGGGCAACTAATGAAAAACTGTTTTTT
.	TRBV5-5	TRBJ2-1	.	CASSLGLALGDEQFF	TGTGCCAGCAGCTTGGGGCTAGCCCTTGGAGATGAGCAGTTCTTC
TRBD1	TRBV15	TRBJ1-5	.	CATSSRQGFGQPQHF	TGTGCCACCAGCTCCCGACAGGGGTTCGGTCAGCCCCAGCATTTT
.	TRBV2	TRBJ1-1	.	CASRARQNTEAFF	TGTGCCAGCAGGGCTCGACAGAACACTGAAGCTTTCTTT
TRBD2	TRBV5-4	TRBJ2-7	.	CASSRSGLLADQHYEQYF	TGTGCCAGCAGCCGAAGCGGGCTACTAGCGGACCAGCACTACGAGCAGTACTTC
TRBD1	TRBV28	TRBJ1-2	.	CASSLDRGKGNTF	TGTGCCAGCAGTCTGGACAGGGGGAAAGGGAACACCTTC
TRBD1	TRBV5-4	TRBJ1-3	.	CASSLKTGGESGNTIYF	TGTGCCAGCAGCTTAAAGACAGGGGGCGAGTCTGGAAACACCATATATTTT
TRBD1	TRBV27	TRBJ2-7	.	CASSFNAGQGRRGLTAYEQYF	TGTGCCAGCAGTTTTAACGCGGGACAGGGGCGACGGGGACTCACGGCCTACGAGCAGTACTTC
TRBD1	TRBV15	TRBJ1-4	.	CATSRDDIAGGLGEKLFF	TGTGCCACCAGCAGAGACGACATTGCAGGGGGCTTGGGTGAAAAACTGTTTTTT
.	TRBV9	TRBJ1-2	.	CASSVAPQANYGYTF	TGTGCCAGCAGCGTAGCTCCTCAGGCTAACTATGGCTACACCTTC
TRBD1	TRBV7-9	TRBJ2-5	.	CASSPGGGQSQQETQYF	TGTGCCAGCAGCCCGGGTGGGGGACAGTCACAACAAGAGACCCAGTACTTC
.	TRBV7-9	TRBJ2-7	.	CASSLVSVSEQYF	TGTGCCAGCAGCTTAGTTTCAGTCAGCGAGCAGTACTTC
.	TRBV18	TRBJ1-2	.	CASSQGRLSNYGYTF	TGTGCCAGCTCCCAGGGCCGTCTATCTAACTATGGCTACACCTTC
TRBD1	TRBV6-5	TRBJ2-1	.	CASSRTGFNEQFF	TGTGCCAGCAGCCGGACAGGGTTCAATGAGCAGTTCTTC
.	TRBV19	TRBJ1-1	.	CASIRTNGGTEAFF	TGTGCCAGTATACGGACAAACGGAGGGACTGAAGCTTTCTTT
TRBD2	TRBV11-3	TRBJ2-1	.	CASSSDGLAMNEQFF	TGTGCCAGCAGCTCTGACGGACTAGCGATGAATGAGCAGTTCTTC
TRBD1	TRBV4-2	TRBJ2-7	.	CASSRPGQGSSYEQYF	TGTGCCAGCAGCCGACCGGGACAGGGTAGCTCCTACGAGCAGTACTTC
TRBD2	TRBV5-1	TRBJ2-3	.	CASSLVPVFAGGEGDTQYF	TGCGCCAGCAGCTTGGTTCCGGTTTTTGCGGGGGGCGAGGGAGATACGCAGTATTTT
.	TRBV18	TRBJ1-2	.	CASSMGAGDYGYTF	TGTGCCAGCTCCATGGGGGCCGGGGACTATGGCTACACCTTC
TRBD1	TRBV4-2	TRBJ1-5	.	CASSQDRSGGGSNQPQHF	TGTGCCAGCAGCCAAGATCGGTCAGGGGGCGGGAGCAATCAGCCCCAGCATTTT
TRBD1	TRBV7-9	TRBJ2-5	.	CASSLNWGTEETQYF	TGTGCCAGCAGCTTAAACTGGGGGACAGAAGAGACCCAGTACTTC
TRBD1	TRBV4-2	TRBJ1-1	.	CASRKRTGTGETEAFF	TGTGCCAGCAGAAAAAGAACCGGGACAGGGGAGACTGAAGCTTTCTTT
TRBD1	TRBV5-1	TRBJ1-5	once	CASSLQGQGFQPQHF	TGCGCCAGCAGCTTGCAGGGACAGGGCTTCCAGCCCCAGCATTTT
TRBD2	TRBV19	TRBJ2-7	.	CASSIQLAGVGEQYF	TGTGCCAGTAGTATCCAACTAGCGGGAGTCGGCGAGCAGTACTTC
.	TRBV4-1	TRBJ2-3	.	CASSQDGFVRAVSTDTQYF	TGCGCCAGCAGCCAAGATGGGTTCGTGAGGGCCGTGAGCACAGATACGCAGTATTTT
TRBD1	TRBV27	TRBJ2-7	.	CASSSGTGMSEQYF	TGTGCCAGCAGTTCCGGGACAGGAATGAGCGAGCAGTACTTC
.	TRBV5-4	TRBJ1-2	.	CASSLLGGRGGGYTF	TGTGCCAGCAGCTTGTTAGGCGGTAGGGGTGGTGGCTACACCTTC
TRBD1	TRBV30	TRBJ1-2	.	CAWRDHRGQLYGYTF	TGTGCCTGGAGGGACCACAGGGGGCAACTCTATGGCTACACCTTC
TRBD2	TRBV11-2	TRBJ2-1	.	CASSLGARLAREQFF	TGTGCCAGCAGCTTAGGGGCCCGACTAGCACGCGAGCAGTTCTTC
.	TRBV4-2	TRBJ2-7	once	CASSQGRTLASYEQYF	TGTGCCAGCAGCCAAGGGAGAACGCTTGCCTCCTACGAGCAGTACTTC
.	TRBV9	TRBJ2-2	few	CASSVDSYANTGELFF	TGTGCCAGCAGCGTAGACTCGTACGCGAACACCGGGGAGCTGTTTTTT
TRBD1	TRBV30	TRBJ1-1	.	CAWSVRTGMNTEAFF	TGTGCCTGGAGTGTCCGGACAGGGATGAACACTGAAGCTTTCTTT
.	TRBV11-3	TRBJ2-7	.	CASSLLDEQYF	TGTGCCAGCAGCTTACTTGACGAGCAGTACTTC
.	TRBV24-1	TRBJ2-7	.	CATSAGQGSYEQYF	TGTGCCACCAGTGCGGGACAAGGGAGCTACGAGCAGTACTTC
TRBD2	TRBV3-1/TRBV3-2	TRBJ2-5	.	CASSRGTSGSAVAETQYF	TGTGCCAGCAGCCGAGGGACTAGCGGGAGTGCGGTGGCAGAGACCCAGTACTTC